This T cell receptor (beta chain) came from a study of T cell responses to AZD1222 COVID-19 vaccine. This clone was counted once. The ends lost 2 bases at V and 4 bases at J; junction bases unmatched: 5. The CDR3 length is 14 residues. In germline, CDR1 is SGHKS, CDR2 YYEKEE (reference sequence). Data came from immunoSEQ multiplex PCR; TCRdb stores just in-frame clones and leaves some out. This table holds about 120,000 clones, around 86% found once. This receptor was identified in an adult who received the AZD1222 COVID-19 vaccine. The sample consisted of peripheral blood, taken 28 days after the second AZD1222 dose. The gene calls are TRBV5-5 and TRBJ1-1; 7 bases agree with TRBD1. CDR3 amino acids: CASSFGRGSTEAFF. The DNA for the CDR3 is TGTGCCAGCAGCTTCGGCAGGGGGAGCACTGAAGCTTTCTTT. Drawing the rest from reference TRBV5-5 and TRBJ1-1, the complete variable domain is DAGVTQSPTHLIKTRGQQVTLRCSPISGHKSVSWYQQVLGQGPQFIFQYYEKEERGRGNFPDRFSARQFPNYSSELNVNALLLGDSALYLCASSFGRGSTEAFFGQGTRLTVV.